One sample yielded the 29 T cell receptor beta chains listed below, sequenced in a study of identical twins. TCRdb independently ran MiXCR on the 5' RACE reads; one entry per CDR3 protein. There are hundreds of thousands of distinct CDR3 sequences in the sample; 15% to 20% occur only once, and 10% to 15% lies in the top ten. The same sample was also studied in work on T cells expressing NK-cell markers.

Sequences were obtained from PBMCs. These receptors originate from a woman younger than 35 in good health.

Here the CDR3 DNA reads TGCGCCAGCAGCCTTGGCAGCGGGAGAGCGGACTACAATGAGCAGTTCTTC. Amino acids: CASSLGSGRADYNEQFF. The V call is TRBV5-1, the J call TRBJ2-1; TRBD2 matches 8 bases. The CDR3 sequence is 17 residues long. The V segment lost 4 bases and the J segment 3 bases; nucleotides outside the gene matches: 12. In germline, CDR1 is SGHRS, CDR2 YFSETQ.

The J gene is TRBJ1-3, the V gene TRBV6-1; TRBD1 might be the D (6 bases). The V gene's germline CDR1 is MNHNS and CDR2 SASEGT. V lost 7 bases and J lost 2, with 18 bases in between. CDR3 length equals 16 residues. The CDR3 DNA reads as TGTGCCAGCACATTTACAGGGAATCCCACTGGAAACACCATATATTTT. It translates to CASTFTGNPTGNTIYF.

This clonotype appeared a few times. The chain recombines TRBV20-1 with TRBJ2-3; D call uncertain. The CDR3 is 12 amino acids. Between the trimmed V and J ends, which lost 6 bases and 6 bases, there was a span of 13 bases. Germline V gene data show CDR1 as DFQATT and CDR2 as SNEGSKA (reference sequence). CDR3 region: CSASIEPDTQYF. The CDR3 bases are TGCAGTGCGAGCATAGAACCCGATACGCAGTATTTT.

This clonotype has only a few counts. V usage is TRBV7-2 and J usage is TRBJ2-4, with TRBD2 matching 9 bases. The CDR3 length is 17 residues. In germline, CDR1 is SGHTA, CDR2 FQGNSA. V was clipped by 2 bases and J by 5 bases; unmatched bases: 10. The CDR3 sequence: CASSLSVAGVGENIQYF. The CDR3 DNA reads TGTGCCAGCAGCTTAAGTGTAGCGGGAGTCGGGGAAAACATTCAGTACTTC.

The chain has TRBV19 and TRBJ1-5; unclear D gene. V was shortened by 7 bases and J by 6 bases, with 16 bases between the two germline ends. CDR1 is LNHDA and CDR2 is SQIVND in the germline V gene (reference sequence). CDR3 length: 14 residues. The CDR3 coding sequence is TGTGCCAGTAATTTTCCTGGAGGCGGTCAGCCCCAGCATTTT. Residues: CASNFPGGGQPQHF.

J is TRBJ2-2 and V is TRBV12-3 or TRBV12-4; 8 bases are shared with TRBD2. This CDR3 region has 18 residues. Losses at the gene ends were 5 bases for V and 6 bases for J; bases not matched to a gene: 17. The CDR3 loop reads CASSPLDRSGSHAGELFF. The CDR3 nucleotides are TGTGCCAGCAGTCCCCTGGACAGAAGCGGGAGTCATGCCGGGGAGCTGTTTTTT.

There are a few counts of this clonotype. The chain employs TRBV20-1 and TRBJ1-2; no reliable D call. Germline V gene sequence: CDR1 DFQATT, CDR2 SNEGSKA (reference sequence). There are 12 residues in the CDR3. V lost 3 bases, J lost 6 bases, and 11 bases lay in between. The CDR3 reads CSARGPLDGYTF. The CDR3 coding sequence is TGCAGTGCTAGGGGCCCCCTCGATGGCTACACCTTC.

This clonotype was detected ten times or more. The chain joins TRBV20-1 to TRBJ1-1; no reliable D call. The germline CDR1 and CDR2 sequences are DFQATT and SNEGSKA (reference sequence). Trimming removed 0 bases at V and 5 bases at J, with 10 bases between. This CDR3 comprises 13 residues. The CDR3 here is CSARETGRTEAFF. CDR3 sequence (DNA): TGCAGTGCTAGAGAAACCGGGAGGACTGAAGCTTTCTTT.

This clonotype was observed a handful of times. One end of the junction varies from germline; a read error may be responsible. The chain couples TRBV4-1 to TRBJ2-1, with D possibly TRBD1 on 5 matching bases. CDR1 and CDR2 (germline): MGHRA, YSYEKL. The CDR3 has 15 amino acids. The chain's CDR3 is CASSQVQGSYNEQFF. In DNA form, the CDR3 reads TGCGCCAGCAGTCAAGTCCAGGGTTCCTACAATGAGCAGTTCTTC.

This clonotype was detected only a few times. One junction end disagrees with the germline gene, perhaps due to a read error. The chain combines TRBV10-3 with TRBJ1-4; 8 bases map to TRBD1. Per the germline V gene, CDR1 is ENHRY and CDR2 is SYGVKD. The CDR3 length is 13 residues. The CDR3 spells CAISESEGQGVAF. The CDR3 DNA is TGTGCCATCAGTGAGTCGGAAGGACAGGGTGTAGCTTTT.

This clonotype appeared a few times. V is TRBV5-1 and J is TRBJ1-2, with D unresolved. Germline assignment: CDR1 SGHRS and CDR2 YFSETQ. The CDR3 extends over 14 amino acids. V lost 0 bases and J lost 2, with 8 bases in between. CDR3 sequence reads: CASSLVADNYGYTF. The CDR3 coding sequence is TGCGCCAGCAGCTTGGTCGCAGACAACTATGGCTACACCTTC.

Only a few counts were recorded for this clonotype. This sequence joins TRBV20-1 and TRBJ2-7; 8 nucleotides agree with TRBD1. There are 15 residues in the CDR3. V shed 5 bases, J shed 2 bases, and the junction held 11 bases outside the gene matches. Germline assignment: CDR1 DFQATT and CDR2 SNEGSKA (reference sequence). The CDR3 is CSAFSLTGGAYEQYF. CDR3 bases: TGCAGTGCTTTCTCCCTCACAGGGGGAGCCTACGAGCAGTACTTC.

V usage is TRBV29-1 and J usage is TRBJ2-5; unclear D gene. Looked up from germline, CDR1 is SQVTM and CDR2 is ANQGSEA. The CDR3 totals 12 residues. V lost 6 bases, J lost 1 base, and 9 bases lay in between. Written as DNA, the CDR3 is TGCAGCGTGAAGGAATTCCAAGAGACCCAGTACTTC. It codes for CSVKEFQETQYF.

This chain links TRBV7-2 with TRBJ2-5; no clear D gene. This CDR3 contains 13 residues. Trimming took 1 base from V and 7 from J, leaving 10 bases between them. Per the germline V gene, CDR1 is SGHTA and CDR2 is FQGNSA. CDR3 amino acids: CASSLVSESTQYF. CDR3 bases: TGTGCCAGCAGCTTAGTGTCGGAATCGACCCAGTACTTC.

The sample holds a few counts of this clonotype. The rearrangement links TRBV20-1 to TRBJ2-3; 9 bases are shared with TRBD2. The germline V gene has CDR1 DFQATT and CDR2 SNEGSKA (reference sequence). There are 13 residues in the CDR3. The ends lost 3 bases at V and 7 bases at J; junction bases unmatched: 5. In DNA form, the CDR3 reads TGCAGTGCTAGTCGAGCGGGGGGCCATACGCAGTATTTT. The encoded protein is CSASRAGGHTQYF.

The chain carries TRBV12-3 or TRBV12-4 and TRBJ1-6; D may be TRBD1 (6 bases). CDR3 length: 15 residues. Trimming removed 5 bases from V and 7 bases from J, with 15 bases in between. The CDR3 DNA reads as TGTGCCAGCAGTCGTCAGACAGGAGGGAATTCACCCCTCCACTTT. Protein sequence: CASSRQTGGNSPLHF.

This clonotype was seen repeatedly, ten times or more. The V call is TRBV7-9, the J call TRBJ2-2; 8 nucleotides line up with TRBD2. Trimming at V came to 5 bases and at J to 5 bases, leaving 10 bases not matched to a gene. The CDR3 runs to 16 residues. Germline-derived CDR1 and CDR2 are SEHNR and FQNEAQ (reference sequence). Here the CDR3 reads CASSQTTGTRTGELFF. CDR3 DNA sequence: TGTGCCAGCAGCCAGACTACCGGGACTAGAACCGGGGAGCTGTTTTTT.

The rearrangement links TRBV6-1 to TRBJ2-1; maybe TRBD2 (6 bases). Trimming stripped 7 bases from V and 0 bases from J, with 16 bases between. CDR1 MNHNS and CDR2 SASEGT come from the germline V gene. CDR3 size: 16 residues. The CDR3 protein is CASISRAGSSYNEQFF. The CDR3 DNA sequence: TGTGCCAGCATCTCCAGGGCCGGGAGCTCCTACAATGAGCAGTTCTTC.

This clonotype was detected a few times. The chain combines TRBV29-1 with TRBJ2-1; the match to TRBD2 covers 8 bases. Germline V lookup: CDR1 SQVTM, CDR2 ANQGSEA. The CDR3 is 14 residues long. The CDR3 loop reads CTIKSGGGWDEQFF. DNA for the CDR3: TGCACAATAAAGAGCGGCGGGGGGTGGGATGAGCAGTTCTTC.

The chain joins TRBV6-5 to TRBJ2-2; TRBD2 agrees at 10 bases. The germline V gene has CDR1 MNHEY and CDR2 SVGAGI. J was trimmed by 5 bases and V by 0 bases; bases with no gene match: 3. The CDR3 consists of 16 residues. The CDR3 sequence: CASSYSAGGFTGELFF. DNA of the CDR3: TGTGCCAGCAGTTACTCAGCGGGAGGGTTTACCGGGGAGCTGTTTTTT.

The V call is TRBV5-6, the J call TRBJ2-6; D is uncertain. V shed 4 bases and J shed 1 base, with 15 bases lying between them. From germline, CDR1 is SGHDT and CDR2 YYEEEE. The CDR3 totals 17 residues. CDR3 sequence reads: CASSIPRHLSGANVLTF. CDR3 coding DNA: TGTGCCAGCAGCATACCCCGACATCTTTCTGGGGCCAACGTCCTGACTTTC.

The table lists this clonotype with a few counts. Since a much larger clone is just one base distant, this may be a read error. This sequence joins TRBV6-5 and TRBJ2-7, with D tentatively TRBD1 (6 bases). The CDR3 has 13 residues. V lost 4 bases and J lost 4, with 11 bases in between. Germline-derived CDR1 and CDR2 are MNHEY and SVGAGI. Here the CDR3 reads CASSLGTKYEQYF. CDR3 coding DNA: TGTGCCAGCAGTTTGGGGACAAAGTACGAGCAGTACTTC.

The chain has TRBV5-4 and TRBJ2-5; 11 bases map to TRBD1. CDR3 length: 17 amino acids. After removal of 4 bases from V and 5 bases from J, the junction contained 13 bases not matched to a gene. Germline loops: CDR1 SGHNT, CDR2 YYREEE (reference sequence). The CDR3 reads CASSRQTGTGGTETQYF. CDR3 DNA sequence: TGTGCCAGCAGCAGACAAACCGGGACAGGGGGAACGGAGACCCAGTACTTC.

V gene TRBV24-1 combines with J gene TRBJ1-2; a weak D match, TRBD1 (5 bases). Germline assignment: CDR1 KGHDR and CDR2 SFDVKD. There are 13 residues in the CDR3. V gave up 4 bases and J gave up 8 bases, with 13 bases separating them. As DNA, the CDR3 is TGTGCCACCAGTGACCCCGGGACGGGGGGCTACACCTTC. Amino acids: CATSDPGTGGYTF.

This clonotype was detected a few times. For the CDR3, the DNA is TGTGCCAGCAGCCCCGGGACAGGGATGAACGAGCAGTACTTC. Amino acids: CASSPGTGMNEQYF. This rearrangement joins TRBV7-9 to TRBJ2-7; 9 nucleotides agree with TRBD1. Germline CDR1 reads SEHNR; CDR2 reads FQNEAQ (reference sequence). CDR3 length: 14 amino acids. Trimming removed 5 bases from V and 5 bases from J; junction bases left unmatched: 7.

The chain carries TRBV28 and TRBJ2-1; TRBD2 agrees at 12 bases. The germline gives CDR1 MDHEN, CDR2 SYDVKM. The J segment lost 5 bases and the V segment lost 5 bases, leaving 4 bases of the junction unmatched. There are 15 residues in the CDR3. CDR3 in DNA: TGTGCCAGCAGTCCCTGGACTAGCGGGGACAATGAGCAGTTCTTC. Protein: CASSPWTSGDNEQFF. Full variable domain (rest looked up from reference TRBV28 and TRBJ2-1): DVKVTQSSRYLVKRTGEKVFLECVQDMDHENMFWYRQDPGLGLRLIYFSYDVKMKEKGDIPEGYSVSREKKERFSLILESASTNQTSMYLCASSPWTSGDNEQFFGPGTRLTVL.

Only a few counts were recorded for this clonotype. This rearrangement joins TRBV5-6 to TRBJ2-1; weak D call: TRBD2 (6 bases). The V and J ends lost 5 bases and 3 bases respectively, with 15 bases between them. This CDR3 is 15 amino acids long. Germline V CDR1 and CDR2: SGHDT, YYEEEE. This chain's CDR3 is CASSVAGGIYNEQFF. The CDR3 nucleotides are TGTGCCAGCAGTGTGGCTGGAGGGATCTACAATGAGCAGTTCTTC.

This clonotype was detected only a few times. The rearrangement uses TRBV12-3 or TRBV12-4 and TRBJ1-4; D is ambiguous. The CDR3 covers 17 residues. The germline V and J ends were trimmed by 1 base and 0 bases, with 12 bases remaining between them. The CDR3 bases are TGTGCCAGCAGTTTAGGATTCCCCGTCCCAACTAATGAAAAACTGTTTTTT. Its protein product is CASSLGFPVPTNEKLFF.

The chain recombines TRBV11-3 with TRBJ2-3, with 10 bases matching TRBD1. Germline CDR1 SGHNT, CDR2 YENEEA. The CDR3 has 16 amino acids. V gave up 5 bases and J gave up 4 bases; unmatched junction bases: 9. This CDR3 is CASSPRTGGFADTQYF. The DNA for the CDR3 is TGTGCCAGCAGCCCTCGGACAGGGGGGTTCGCAGATACGCAGTATTTT.